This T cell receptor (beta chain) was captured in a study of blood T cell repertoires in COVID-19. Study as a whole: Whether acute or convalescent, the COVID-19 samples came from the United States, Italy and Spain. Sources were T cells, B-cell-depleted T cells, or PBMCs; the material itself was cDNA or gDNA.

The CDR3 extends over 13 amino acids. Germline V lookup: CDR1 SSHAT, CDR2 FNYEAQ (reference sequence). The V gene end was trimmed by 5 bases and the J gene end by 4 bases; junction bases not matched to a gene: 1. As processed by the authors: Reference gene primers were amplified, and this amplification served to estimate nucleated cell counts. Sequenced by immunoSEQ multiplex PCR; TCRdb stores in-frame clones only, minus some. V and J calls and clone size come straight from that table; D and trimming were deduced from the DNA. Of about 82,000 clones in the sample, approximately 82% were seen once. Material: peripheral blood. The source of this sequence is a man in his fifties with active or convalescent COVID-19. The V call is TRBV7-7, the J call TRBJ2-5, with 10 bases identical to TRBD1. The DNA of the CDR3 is TGTGCCAGCAGCAGGGACAGGGGAGAGACCCAGTACTTC. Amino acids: CASSRDRGETQYF. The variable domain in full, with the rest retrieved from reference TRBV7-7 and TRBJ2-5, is GAGVSQSPRYKVTKRGQDVTLRCDPISSHATLYWYQQALGQGPEFLTYFNYEAQPDKSGLPSDRFSAERPEGSISTLTIQRTEQRDSAMYRCASSRDRGETQYFGPGTRLLVL.